This T cell receptor beta chain was recorded in a study of T-cell memory formation after mild COVID-19. Study results and caveats: A balance of CD4 and CD8 characterized clones contracting day 15 to 85, whereas later expanders leaned CD4+. CD4+ contracting clones were mainly CM and EM; CD8+ ones, EMRA.

This clonotype appeared many times. The antigen is unknown. Researchers used 5'RACE with constant-segment primers to make TCR alpha and TCR beta cDNA libraries that carry sample barcodes and UMIs. TCRdb re-derived calls from the 5' RACE reads in MiXCR, one entry per CDR3 protein. The sample includes 5,500 to 6,500 distinct CDR3 sequences, about 18% seen only once; the top ten take 45% to 65%. V gave up 3 bases and J gave up 5 bases, with 13 bases separating them. The germline V gene encodes CDR1 KGHSH and CDR2 LQKENI. The CDR3 runs 14 residues. Sequenced material: PBMCs or a T cell subset sorted from them (not recorded which). The sequence was collected from an adult woman who had mild COVID-19 (a few samples of this study predate the infection). Cell type and time point are not known. The J gene is TRBJ1-2, the V gene TRBV18; the D gene is possibly TRBD1 (5 bases). The CDR3 here is CASSPSRVGYGYTF. CDR3 DNA: TGTGCCAGCTCACCCTCCAGGGTTGGGTATGGCTACACCTTC.